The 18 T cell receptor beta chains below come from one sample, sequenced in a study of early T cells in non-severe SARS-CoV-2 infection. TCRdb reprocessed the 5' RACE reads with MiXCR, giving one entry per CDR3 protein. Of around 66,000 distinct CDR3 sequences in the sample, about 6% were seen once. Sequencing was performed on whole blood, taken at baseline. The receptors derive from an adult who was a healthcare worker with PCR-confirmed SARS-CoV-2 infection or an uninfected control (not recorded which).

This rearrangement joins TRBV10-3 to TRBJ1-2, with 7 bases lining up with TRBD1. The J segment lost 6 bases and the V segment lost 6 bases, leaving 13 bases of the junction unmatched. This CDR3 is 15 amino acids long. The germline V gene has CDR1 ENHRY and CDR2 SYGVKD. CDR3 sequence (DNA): TGTGCCATCAGCGAAGCCGGGACAGTTACTGATGGCTACACCTTC. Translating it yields CAISEAGTVTDGYTF.

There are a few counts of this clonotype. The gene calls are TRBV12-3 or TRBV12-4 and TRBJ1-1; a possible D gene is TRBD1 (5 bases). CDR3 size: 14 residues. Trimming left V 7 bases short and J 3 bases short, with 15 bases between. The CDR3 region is CASNLRGSHTEAFF. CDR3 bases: TGTGCCAGCAACCTGCGGGGGAGTCACACTGAAGCTTTCTTT.

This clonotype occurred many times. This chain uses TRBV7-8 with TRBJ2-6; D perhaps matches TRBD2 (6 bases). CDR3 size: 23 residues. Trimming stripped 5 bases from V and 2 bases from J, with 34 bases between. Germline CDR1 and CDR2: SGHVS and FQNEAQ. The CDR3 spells CASSPYRILAGLTVAPGANVLTF. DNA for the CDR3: TGTGCCAGCAGCCCCTATAGGATATTGGCGGGATTGACGGTCGCCCCTGGGGCCAACGTCCTGACTTTC.

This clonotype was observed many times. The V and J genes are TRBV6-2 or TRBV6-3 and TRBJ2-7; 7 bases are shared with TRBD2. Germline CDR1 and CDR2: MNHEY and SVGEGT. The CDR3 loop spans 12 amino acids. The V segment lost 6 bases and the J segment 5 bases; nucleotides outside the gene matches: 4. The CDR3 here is CASRAGADEQYF. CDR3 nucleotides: TGTGCCAGCAGGGCGGGAGCGGACGAGCAGTACTTC.

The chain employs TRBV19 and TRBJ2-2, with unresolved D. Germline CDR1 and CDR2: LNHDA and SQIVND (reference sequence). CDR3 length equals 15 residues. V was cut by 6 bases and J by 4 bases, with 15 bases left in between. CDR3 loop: CASRYTTKGTGELFF. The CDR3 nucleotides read TGTGCCAGTAGATACACCACCAAGGGCACCGGGGAGCTGTTTTTT.

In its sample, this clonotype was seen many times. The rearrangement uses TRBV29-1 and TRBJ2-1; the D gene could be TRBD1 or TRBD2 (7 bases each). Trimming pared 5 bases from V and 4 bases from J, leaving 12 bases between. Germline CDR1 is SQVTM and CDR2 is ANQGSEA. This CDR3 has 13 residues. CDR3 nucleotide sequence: TGCAGCGTTTCAGGGGGGGATTACAATGAGCAGTTCTTC. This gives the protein CSVSGGDYNEQFF.

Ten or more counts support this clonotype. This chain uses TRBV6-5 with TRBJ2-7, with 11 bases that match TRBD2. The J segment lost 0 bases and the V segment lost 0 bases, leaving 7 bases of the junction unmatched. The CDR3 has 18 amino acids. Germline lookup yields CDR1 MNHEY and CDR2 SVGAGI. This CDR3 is CASSYSKLAGASSYEQYF. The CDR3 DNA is TGTGCCAGCAGTTACTCGAAACTAGCGGGGGCTAGCTCCTACGAGCAGTACTTC.

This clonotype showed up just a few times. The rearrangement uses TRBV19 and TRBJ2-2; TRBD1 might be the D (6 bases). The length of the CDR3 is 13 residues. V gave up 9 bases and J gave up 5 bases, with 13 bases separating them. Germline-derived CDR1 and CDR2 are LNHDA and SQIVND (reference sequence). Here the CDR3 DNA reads TGTGCCAGCACAGGGTCGGAAACCGGGGAGCTGTTTTTT. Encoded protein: CASTGSETGELFF. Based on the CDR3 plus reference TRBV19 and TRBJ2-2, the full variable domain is DGGITQSPKYLFRKEGQNVTLSCEQNLNHDAMYWYRQDPGQGLRLIYYSQIVNDFQKGDIAEGYSVSREKKESFPLTVTSAQKNPTAFYLCASTGSETGELFFGEGSRLTVL.

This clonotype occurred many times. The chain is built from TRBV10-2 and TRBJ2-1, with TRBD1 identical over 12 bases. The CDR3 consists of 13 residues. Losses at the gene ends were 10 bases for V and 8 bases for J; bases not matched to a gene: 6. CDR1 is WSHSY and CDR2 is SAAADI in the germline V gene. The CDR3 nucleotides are TGCGCCATCACCGGGACAGGGGGCGATGAGCAGTTCTTC. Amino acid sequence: CAITGTGGDEQFF.

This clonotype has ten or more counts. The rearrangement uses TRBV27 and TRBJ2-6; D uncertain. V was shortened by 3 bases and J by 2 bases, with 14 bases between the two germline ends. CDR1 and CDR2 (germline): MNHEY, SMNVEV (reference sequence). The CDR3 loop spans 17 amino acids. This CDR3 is CASSFRPEPTGANVLTF. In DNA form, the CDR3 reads TGTGCCAGCAGTTTTCGACCAGAACCCACTGGGGCCAACGTCCTGACTTTC.

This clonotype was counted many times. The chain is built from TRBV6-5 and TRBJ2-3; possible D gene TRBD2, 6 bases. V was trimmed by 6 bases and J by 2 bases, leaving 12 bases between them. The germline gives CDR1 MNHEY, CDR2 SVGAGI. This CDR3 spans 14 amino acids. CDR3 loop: CASRLGRSTDTQYF. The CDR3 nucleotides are TGTGCCAGCAGACTCGGGAGATCCACAGATACGCAGTATTTT.

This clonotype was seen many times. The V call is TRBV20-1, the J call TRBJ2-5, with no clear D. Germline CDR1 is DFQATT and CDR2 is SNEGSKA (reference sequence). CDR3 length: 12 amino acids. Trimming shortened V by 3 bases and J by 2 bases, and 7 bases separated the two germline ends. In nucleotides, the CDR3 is TGCAGTGCTAGTCCCAGACAAGAGACCCAGTACTTC. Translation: CSASPRQETQYF.

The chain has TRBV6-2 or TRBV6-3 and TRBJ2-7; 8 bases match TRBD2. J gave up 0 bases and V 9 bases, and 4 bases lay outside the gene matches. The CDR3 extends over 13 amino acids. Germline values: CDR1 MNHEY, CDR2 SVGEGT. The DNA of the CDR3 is TGTGCCAGAAAGCGGGAGATCTCCTACGAGCAGTACTTC. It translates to CARKREISYEQYF.

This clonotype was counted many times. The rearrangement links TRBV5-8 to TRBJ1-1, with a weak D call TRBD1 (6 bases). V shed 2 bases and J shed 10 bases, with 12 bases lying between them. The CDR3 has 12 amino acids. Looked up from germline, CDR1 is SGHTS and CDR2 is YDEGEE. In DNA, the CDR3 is TGTGCCAGCAGCTTACAGGGCCTCGGAGCTTTCTTT. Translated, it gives CASSLQGLGAFF.

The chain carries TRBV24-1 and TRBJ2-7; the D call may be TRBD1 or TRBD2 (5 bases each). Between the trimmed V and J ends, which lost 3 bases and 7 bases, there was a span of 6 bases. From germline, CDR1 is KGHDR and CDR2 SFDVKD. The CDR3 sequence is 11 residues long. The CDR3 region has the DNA TGTGCCACCAGTGATGGGGGAGAGCAGTACTTC. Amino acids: CATSDGGEQYF.

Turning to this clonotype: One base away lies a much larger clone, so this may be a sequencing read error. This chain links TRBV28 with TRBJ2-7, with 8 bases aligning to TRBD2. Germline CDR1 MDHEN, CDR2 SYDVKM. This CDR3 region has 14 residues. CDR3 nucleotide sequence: TGTGCCAACAGTCCGGGAGGGGCTTCCTACGAGCAGTACTTC. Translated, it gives CANSPGGASYEQYF.

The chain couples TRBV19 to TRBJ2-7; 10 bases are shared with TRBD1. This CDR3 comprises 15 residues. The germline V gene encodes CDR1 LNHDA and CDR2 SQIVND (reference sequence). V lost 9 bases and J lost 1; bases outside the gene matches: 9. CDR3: CASSPRGQGSYEQYF. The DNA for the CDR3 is TGTGCCAGCTCCCCCCGGGGACAGGGGTCCTACGAGCAGTACTTC. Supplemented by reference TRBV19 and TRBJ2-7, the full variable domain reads DGGITQSPKYLFRKEGQNVTLSCEQNLNHDAMYWYRQDPGQGLRLIYYSQIVNDFQKGDIAEGYSVSREKKESFPLTVTSAQKNPTAFYLCASSPRGQGSYEQYFGPGTRLTVT.

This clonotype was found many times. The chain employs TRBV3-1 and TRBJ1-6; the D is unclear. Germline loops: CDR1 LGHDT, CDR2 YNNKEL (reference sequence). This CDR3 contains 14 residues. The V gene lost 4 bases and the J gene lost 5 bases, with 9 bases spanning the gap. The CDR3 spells CASSLGQDNSPLHF. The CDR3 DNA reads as TGTGCCAGCAGCCTGGGCCAAGATAATTCACCCCTCCACTTT.